The 20 T cell receptor beta chains listed next were all sequenced from one sample in a study of blood T cell repertoires in COVID-19. Profiling relied on immunoSEQ multiplex PCR, and the TCRdb table lists in-frame clones only, not all of them. The table lists roughly 170,000 clones, approximately 84% of them singletons. The sample consisted of peripheral blood. Receptors originate from a human donor in a cohort sampled during active COVID-19.

This sequence joins TRBV29-1 and TRBJ2-1; D uncertain. Germline assignment: CDR1 SQVTM and CDR2 ANQGSEA. The CDR3 runs 10 residues. V dropped 7 bases and J dropped 9 bases, with 10 bases sitting between them. The CDR3: CSGLLGEQFF. CDR3 DNA: TGCAGCGGCCTACTTGGTGAGCAGTTCTTC.

V and J are TRBV5-1 and TRBJ1-2; 7 positions match TRBD1. From germline, CDR1 is SGHRS and CDR2 YFSETQ. The CDR3 loop spans 14 amino acids. Trimming at V came to 3 bases and at J to 5 bases, leaving 7 bases not matched to a gene. CDR3 residues: CASSSPDRLYGYTF. CDR3 nucleotides: TGCGCCAGCAGCTCGCCGGACAGGCTGTATGGCTACACCTTC. Variable domain in full (rest from reference TRBV5-1 and TRBJ1-2): KAGVTQTPRYLIKTRGQQVTLSCSPISGHRSVSWYQQTPGQGLQFLFEYFSETQRNKGNFPGRFSGRQFSNSRSEMNVSTLELGDSALYLCASSSPDRLYGYTFGSGTRLTVV.

The J gene is TRBJ1-2, the V gene TRBV3-1 (or the pseudogene TRBV3-2); tentative D call: TRBD1 (5 bases). Trimming removed 1 base from V and 5 bases from J, with 17 bases in between. The CDR3 spans 16 residues. Germline V gene data show CDR1 as LGHDT and CDR2 as YNNKEL (reference sequence). CDR3 sequence reads: CASSQASRVGVYGYTF. As DNA, the CDR3 is TGTGCCAGCAGCCAAGCCTCCAGGGTAGGGGTTTATGGCTACACCTTC.

The V call is TRBV10-1, the J call TRBJ1-3; maybe TRBD1 (6 bases). V was pared by 8 bases and J by 3 bases, with 17 bases between. CDR1 and CDR2 from the germline V gene are WNHNN and SYGVQD (reference sequence). There are 15 residues in the CDR3. CDR3 sequence (DNA): TGCGCCAGCGCCCGCCGGGGGGCGGATGGAAACACCATATATTTT. Amino acid sequence: CASARRGADGNTIYF.

This chain links TRBV12-3 or TRBV12-4 with TRBJ1-5; possible D gene TRBD1, 6 bases. The CDR3 contains 13 residues. Trimming took 5 bases from V and 5 from J, leaving 10 bases between them. CDR3 residues: CASSPYRDQPQHF. Here the CDR3 DNA reads TGTGCCAGCAGTCCCTACAGGGATCAGCCCCAGCATTTT.

The chain couples TRBV7-8 to TRBJ1-5, with 10 bases aligning to TRBD1. From germline, CDR1 is SGHVS and CDR2 FQNEAQ. The CDR3 has 16 amino acids. J was trimmed by 7 bases and V by 2 bases; bases with no gene match: 8. The CDR3 DNA reads TGTGCCAGCAGCTTATCAGGGACAGGGGTTAGGCAGCCCCAGCATTTT. Translated: CASSLSGTGVRQPQHF.

The chain uses TRBV2 and TRBJ2-3; weak D call: TRBD1 (5 bases). The CDR3 covers 14 residues. CDR1 and CDR2 from the germline V gene are SNHLY and FYNNEI. V was trimmed by 6 bases and J by 6 bases, leaving 16 bases between them. The CDR3 sequence is CASRLDTSSDTQYF. As DNA, the CDR3 is TGTGCCAGCAGATTGGACACCTCCTCGGATACGCAGTATTTT. Variable domain in full (rest from reference TRBV2 and TRBJ2-3): EPEVTQTPSHQVTQMGQEVILRCVPISNHLYFYWYRQILGQKVEFLVSFYNNEISEKSEIFDDQFSVERPDGSNFTLKIRSTKLEDSAMYFCASRLDTSSDTQYFGPGTRLTVL.

V usage is TRBV19 and J usage is TRBJ1-3; D remains unclear. The CDR3 runs 15 residues. V lost 3 bases and J lost 0, with 9 bases in between. Germline values: CDR1 LNHDA, CDR2 SQIVND (reference sequence). The CDR3 DNA sequence: TGTGCCAGTAGTATTGCCGGGAACTCTGGAAACACCATATATTTT. Translated: CASSIAGNSGNTIYF.

The chain employs TRBV10-3 and TRBJ2-3, with a tentative D call TRBD2 (6 bases). CDR3 length equals 15 residues. In germline, CDR1 is ENHRY, CDR2 SYGVKD. V lost 2 bases to trimming and J lost 3 bases, with 12 bases between them. The CDR3 nucleotides are TGTGCCATCAGTGAGGGGACGGGGGTTACAGATACGCAGTATTTT. Its translation is CAISEGTGVTDTQYF.

This clone was counted a few times. V usage is TRBV7-9 and J usage is TRBJ1-2, with 7 bases matching TRBD1. The CDR3 consists of 14 residues. V trimming: 1 base; J trimming: 5 bases; junction bases outside the gene matches: 4. CDR1 is SEHNR, CDR2 FQNEAQ, per germline (reference sequence). CDR3 region: CASSLVGTEYGYTF. In nucleotides, the CDR3 is TGTGCCAGCAGCTTAGTGGGGACAGAATATGGCTACACCTTC.

This clone appeared a few times. The genes are TRBV5-6 and TRBJ2-7, with a tentative D call TRBD2 (5 bases). CDR3 length: 14 amino acids. Trimming took off 4 bases at V and 5 bases at J, with 16 bases between the two ends. Germline CDR1 is SGHDT and CDR2 is YYEEEE. CDR3 residues: CASSQLGRLHEQYF. The CDR3 bases are TGTGCCAGCAGCCAACTAGGCAGGCTCCACGAGCAGTACTTC.

This chain links TRBV5-1 with TRBJ1-1; D possibly corresponds to TRBD1 (6 bases). The germline gives CDR1 SGHRS, CDR2 YFSETQ. The CDR3 length is 14 residues. V lost 2 bases, J lost 4 bases, and 12 bases lay in between. The CDR3 DNA sequence: TGCGCCAGCAGCTTTTACCAGGGGAGCACTGAAGCTTTCTTT. Residues: CASSFYQGSTEAFF. Full variable domain (rest looked up from reference TRBV5-1 and TRBJ1-1): KAGVTQTPRYLIKTRGQQVTLSCSPISGHRSVSWYQQTPGQGLQFLFEYFSETQRNKGNFPGRFSGRQFSNSRSEMNVSTLELGDSALYLCASSFYQGSTEAFFGQGTRLTVV.

This chain links TRBV6-1 with TRBJ2-7; 10 bases match TRBD2. Germline V gene data show CDR1 as MNHNS and CDR2 as SASEGT. The V gene end was trimmed by 3 bases and the J gene end by 3 bases; junction bases not matched to a gene: 14. This CDR3 contains 18 residues. DNA of the CDR3: TGTGCCAGCAGTGACCCGGGACTAGCGCATTGGGGGGGCTACGAGCAGTACTTC. Translated: CASSDPGLAHWGGYEQYF.

The chain uses TRBV19 and TRBJ1-1; TRBD1 is a possible D gene (5 bases). The CDR3 spans 16 residues. V shed 8 bases and J shed 3 bases, with 22 bases lying between them. Germline V lookup: CDR1 LNHDA, CDR2 SQIVND (reference sequence). The CDR3 sequence: CASPPGQGPLDTEAFF. Here the CDR3 DNA reads TGTGCCAGTCCCCCCGGGCAGGGCCCTTTGGACACTGAAGCTTTCTTT.

The gene calls are TRBV5-1 and TRBJ2-1; no reliable D call. The CDR3 contains 11 residues. The ends were cut back, 4 bases at V and 4 bases at J, with 3 bases in the middle. In germline, CDR1 is SGHRS, CDR2 YFSETQ. The CDR3 coding sequence is TGCGCCAGCAGCGAGTACAATGAGCAGTTCTTC. Protein product: CASSEYNEQFF.

V is TRBV6-5 and J is TRBJ1-2; D remains unclear. Germline V lookup: CDR1 MNHEY, CDR2 SVGAGI. This CDR3 region has 15 residues. V was shortened by 4 bases and J by 2 bases, with 14 bases between the two germline ends. The CDR3: CASSSTATQNYGYTF. CDR3 sequence (DNA): TGTGCCAGCAGTTCGACGGCGACTCAAAACTATGGCTACACCTTC.

The chain employs TRBV7-9 and TRBJ2-7; 9 bases map to TRBD1. Trimming at V came to 5 bases and at J to 6 bases, leaving 11 bases not matched to a gene. This CDR3 is built from 15 residues. Germline V gene data show CDR1 as SEHNR and CDR2 as FQNEAQ (reference sequence). DNA of the CDR3: TGTGCCAGCAGCCATCGCTCCGGGACAGGGACCGAGCAGTACTTC. Translated: CASSHRSGTGTEQYF.

The chain couples TRBV5-6 to TRBJ1-2, with 8 bases aligning to TRBD1. After removal of 4 bases from V and 2 bases from J, the junction contained 10 bases not matched to a gene. The germline V gene encodes CDR1 SGHDT and CDR2 YYEEEE. The CDR3 contains 16 residues. The CDR3 sequence is CASSTPGQAENYGYTF. CDR3 DNA: TGTGCCAGCAGCACCCCGGGACAGGCTGAAAACTATGGCTACACCTTC.

V gene TRBV4-1 combines with J gene TRBJ1-2; 10 nucleotides agree with TRBD1. The CDR3 consists of 18 residues. Trimming at V came to 3 bases and at J to 2 bases, leaving 12 bases not matched to a gene. Germline V gives CDR1 MGHRA, CDR2 YSYEKL. The CDR3, as DNA: TGCGCCAGCAGCCACACCACCAGGGGGACAGGGGTGAACTATGGCTACACCTTC. The encoded protein is CASSHTTRGTGVNYGYTF.

The chain carries TRBV5-4 and TRBJ2-5; 7 bases are a match to TRBD1. Germline V CDR1 and CDR2: SGHNT, YYREEE (reference sequence). V lost 4 bases to trimming and J lost 2 bases; unmatched junction nucleotides: 5. The CDR3 is 14 residues long. The CDR3 region has the DNA TGTGCCAGCAGCCCAACGGGACAGCAAGAGACCCAGTACTTC. Translation: CASSPTGQQETQYF.